Given below is one T cell receptor beta chain in context. The V gene's germline CDR1 is SGHRS and CDR2 YFSETQ. The CDR3 has 12 amino acids. Trimming cost V 5 bases and J 8 bases; bases outside gene matches: 2. The PCR ran on 60 Vbeta and 13 Jbeta primers. Clones were sequenced by immunoSEQ multiplex PCR, and TCRdb holds only the in-frame ones, with some missing. This table has more than 100,000 clones, 60% to 85% appearing once. The data were obtained in a study of cytomegalovirus exposure and HLA in healthy donors. The rearrangement joins TRBV5-1 to TRBJ2-1; TRBD1 matches at 9 bases. This receptor was identified in a woman aged 18 to 35 in good health and CMV-seronegative. The sequencing input was PBMCs. Here the CDR3 reads CASRQGADEQFF. CDR3 coding DNA: TGCGCCAGCAGACAGGGGGCGGATGAGCAGTTCTTC.